This T cell receptor (beta chain) comes out of a study of cytomegalovirus exposure and HLA in healthy donors (dated by TCRdb to about 2017). Regarding the research as a whole: A later analysis indicated that the 110 or so validation repertoires were generated on the platform also employed for the 700 or so repertoires of the first cohort. Besides the first cohort of hundreds of subjects, a separate validation cohort made up of 120 or so different subjects was used. The aim of the study was to test whether cataloging public T cell receptors could identify signatures of past pathogen exposure. High-throughput TCR immunosequencing, statistical association of individual TCRs with disease status, and machine learning were combined to predict cytomegalovirus infection status. Overall results and qualifications from the work: Of the cluster scores, roughly 95% were above 0 in a later analysis, which found that TCRs clustered in the first cohort also tended to co-occur in the 120 validation repertoires. Most TCR sequences were observed very rarely across donors, whereas some public TCRs were present in many individuals. Three of the identified cytomegalovirus-associated TCR beta chains were confirmed in vitro to be specific for cytomegalovirus antigens. Cytomegalovirus status was reported to be diagnosed by the classifier with high specificity and sensitivity in both the original and validation cohorts. The authors suggested that the approach could potentially be extended to other disease states and immunological phenotypes. All 120 or so repertoires were used to score co-occurrence in the validation cohort in a later analysis, because that analysis had no HLA typing for the cohort. In the study, approximately 160 TCR beta chains were listed as associated with cytomegalovirus.

Separate from the approximately 700-subject first cohort, the validation cohort of about 120 subjects was the group to which the donors belonged. Looking up the germline V gene yields CDR1 SNHLY and CDR2 FYNNEI. Inclusive of the bounding cysteine and phenylalanine, the CDR3 is 12 residues long. The retained sequence is limited to the CDR3, 36 bases, with the frame set at the first base. V was cut back by 6 bases and J by 5 bases, leaving a gap of 8 bases between them. Receptor amplification or capture employed the immunoSEQ multiplex PCR assay. The study's own analysis went as follows. To diagnose cytomegalovirus status from the catalog of TCR beta chain sequences, a statistical classification framework was built. Not all clones reach the TCRdb copy of this immuneACCESS table, which keeps in-frame sequences only. Checked studies attribute under half of the gap to unresolved V genes and leave the rest unexplained. That table supplies the V and J calls and clone size; D and trimming were determined from the DNA. The sample table shows 300,000 to 350,000 clones, and roughly 86% are seen once. The ten largest clonotypes hold around 0.96% of the sample.

About this clone itself: Its specific antigen is unknown. Base qualities are not provided; no much larger clone lies one nucleotide away.

Material for sequencing was PBMCs. The chain couples TRBV2 to TRBJ1-5; D gene: possibly TRBD1, on 5 matching bases. The clonotype was recovered from a young man in good health and CMV-seronegative. In nucleotide form, the sequence is TGTGCCAGCAGGACAGTCGATCAGCCCCAGCATTTT. This yields the protein CASRTVDQPQHF.